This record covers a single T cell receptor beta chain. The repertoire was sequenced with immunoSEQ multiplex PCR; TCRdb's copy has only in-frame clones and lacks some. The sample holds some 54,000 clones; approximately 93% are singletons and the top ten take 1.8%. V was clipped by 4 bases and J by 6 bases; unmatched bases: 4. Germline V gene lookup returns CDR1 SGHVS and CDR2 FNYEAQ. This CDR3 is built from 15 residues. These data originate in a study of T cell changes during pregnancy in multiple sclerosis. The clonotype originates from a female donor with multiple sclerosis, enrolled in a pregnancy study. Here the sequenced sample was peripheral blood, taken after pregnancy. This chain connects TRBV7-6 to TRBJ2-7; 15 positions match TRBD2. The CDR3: CASSSGLAGGLEQYF. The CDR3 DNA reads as TGTGCCAGCAGCTCGGGACTAGCGGGAGGACTCGAGCAGTACTTC.